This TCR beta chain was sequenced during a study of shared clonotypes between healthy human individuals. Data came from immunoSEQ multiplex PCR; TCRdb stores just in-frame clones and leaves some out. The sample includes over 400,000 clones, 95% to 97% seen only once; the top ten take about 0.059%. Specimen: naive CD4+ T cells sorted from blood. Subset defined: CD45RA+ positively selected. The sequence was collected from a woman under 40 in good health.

The CDR3 nucleotides read TGTGCCAGCAGTTTATTGGGGGCGGGAGCGAGCTACGAGCAGTACTTC. Translating it yields CASSLLGAGASYEQYF. J is TRBJ2-7 and V is TRBV28; D may be TRBD2 (7 bases). V lost 1 base, J lost 3 bases, and 16 bases lay in between. CDR1 is MDHEN, CDR2 SYDVKM, per germline. The CDR3 is 16 residues long.